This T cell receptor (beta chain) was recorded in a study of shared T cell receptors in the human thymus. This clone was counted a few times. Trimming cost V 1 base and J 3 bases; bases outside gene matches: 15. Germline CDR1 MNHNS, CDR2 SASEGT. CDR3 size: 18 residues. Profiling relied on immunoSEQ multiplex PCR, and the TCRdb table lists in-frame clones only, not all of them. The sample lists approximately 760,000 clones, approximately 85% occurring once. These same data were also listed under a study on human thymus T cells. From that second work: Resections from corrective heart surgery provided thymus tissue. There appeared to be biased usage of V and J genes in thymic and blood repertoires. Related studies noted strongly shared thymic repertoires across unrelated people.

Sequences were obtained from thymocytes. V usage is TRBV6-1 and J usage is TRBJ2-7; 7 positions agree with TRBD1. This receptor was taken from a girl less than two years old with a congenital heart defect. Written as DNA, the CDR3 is TGTGCCAGCAGTGAAGGGCGAGTTCTTAGTGACAGGGACTACGAGCAGTACTTC. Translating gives CASSEGRVLSDRDYEQYF.